This T cell receptor (beta chain) emerged from a study of post-analysis software for immune sequencing data. Study results and limitations: Included in a set of about five TRBV segments more frequent in patients than controls were TRBV5-6, TRBV5-1 and TRBV20-1. Controls significantly exceeded multiple sclerosis patients in normalized Chao1 diversity. With F measure, samples from one preparation batch clustered together strongly.

V was trimmed by 1 base and J by 9 bases, leaving 15 bases between them. The CDR3 extends over 13 amino acids. Germline-derived CDR1 and CDR2 are DFQATT and SNEGSKA (reference sequence). Unique-molecular-identifier-tagged TCR beta cDNA libraries were used. TCRdb redid the calling of the PCR reads with MiXCR, one entry per CDR3 protein. The sample has a few hundred thousand distinct CDR3 sequences, 36% seen once; the top ten hold 4% to 6%. Ten or more counts support this clonotype. The antigen is not known. The chain combines TRBV20-1 with TRBJ1-2; D gene ambiguous. The sequenced material came from blood. The receptor was isolated from a girl aged 10-17 years with multiple sclerosis. CDR3 amino acids: CSARGAQSMSYTF. For the CDR3, the DNA is TGCAGTGCTAGAGGGGCGCAGTCTATGAGCTACACCTTC.